This record concerns one T cell receptor (beta chain) sequence. This sample was taken from a study of blood T cell dynamics during melanoma immunotherapy. Trimming cost V 5 bases and J 4 bases, with 14 bases left between them. Germline assignment: CDR1 SQVTM and CDR2 ANQGSEA. This CDR3 has 13 amino acids. As for time point: week 3, after first cycle of checkpoint inhibitor. TCRdb's table, derived via immunoSEQ multiplex PCR, lists solely in-frame clones and lacks some. The sample lists several thousand clones; about 86% were seen once. The origin of this receptor is a human donor with melanoma. This specimen consisted of blood, obtained from a patient treated with checkpoint blockade. The chain employs TRBV29-1 and TRBJ1-2; D is unresolved. CDR3 amino acids: CSVQAEKVYGYTF. The CDR3, as DNA: TGCAGCGTTCAGGCAGAAAAGGTCTATGGCTACACCTTC.